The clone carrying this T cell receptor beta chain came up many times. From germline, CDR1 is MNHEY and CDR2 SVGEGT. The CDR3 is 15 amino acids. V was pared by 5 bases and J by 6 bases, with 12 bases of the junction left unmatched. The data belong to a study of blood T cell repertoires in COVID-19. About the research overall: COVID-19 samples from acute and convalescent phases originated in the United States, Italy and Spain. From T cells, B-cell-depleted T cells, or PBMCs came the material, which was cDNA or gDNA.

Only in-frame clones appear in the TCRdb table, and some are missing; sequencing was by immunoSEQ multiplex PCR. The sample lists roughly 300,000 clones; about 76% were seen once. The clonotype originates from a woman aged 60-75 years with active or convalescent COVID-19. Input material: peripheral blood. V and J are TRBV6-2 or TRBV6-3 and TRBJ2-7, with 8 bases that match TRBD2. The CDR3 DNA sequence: TGTGCCAGCAGTACCCACGTGAGCGGGGGAGGCGAGCAGTACTTC. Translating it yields CASSTHVSGGGEQYF.